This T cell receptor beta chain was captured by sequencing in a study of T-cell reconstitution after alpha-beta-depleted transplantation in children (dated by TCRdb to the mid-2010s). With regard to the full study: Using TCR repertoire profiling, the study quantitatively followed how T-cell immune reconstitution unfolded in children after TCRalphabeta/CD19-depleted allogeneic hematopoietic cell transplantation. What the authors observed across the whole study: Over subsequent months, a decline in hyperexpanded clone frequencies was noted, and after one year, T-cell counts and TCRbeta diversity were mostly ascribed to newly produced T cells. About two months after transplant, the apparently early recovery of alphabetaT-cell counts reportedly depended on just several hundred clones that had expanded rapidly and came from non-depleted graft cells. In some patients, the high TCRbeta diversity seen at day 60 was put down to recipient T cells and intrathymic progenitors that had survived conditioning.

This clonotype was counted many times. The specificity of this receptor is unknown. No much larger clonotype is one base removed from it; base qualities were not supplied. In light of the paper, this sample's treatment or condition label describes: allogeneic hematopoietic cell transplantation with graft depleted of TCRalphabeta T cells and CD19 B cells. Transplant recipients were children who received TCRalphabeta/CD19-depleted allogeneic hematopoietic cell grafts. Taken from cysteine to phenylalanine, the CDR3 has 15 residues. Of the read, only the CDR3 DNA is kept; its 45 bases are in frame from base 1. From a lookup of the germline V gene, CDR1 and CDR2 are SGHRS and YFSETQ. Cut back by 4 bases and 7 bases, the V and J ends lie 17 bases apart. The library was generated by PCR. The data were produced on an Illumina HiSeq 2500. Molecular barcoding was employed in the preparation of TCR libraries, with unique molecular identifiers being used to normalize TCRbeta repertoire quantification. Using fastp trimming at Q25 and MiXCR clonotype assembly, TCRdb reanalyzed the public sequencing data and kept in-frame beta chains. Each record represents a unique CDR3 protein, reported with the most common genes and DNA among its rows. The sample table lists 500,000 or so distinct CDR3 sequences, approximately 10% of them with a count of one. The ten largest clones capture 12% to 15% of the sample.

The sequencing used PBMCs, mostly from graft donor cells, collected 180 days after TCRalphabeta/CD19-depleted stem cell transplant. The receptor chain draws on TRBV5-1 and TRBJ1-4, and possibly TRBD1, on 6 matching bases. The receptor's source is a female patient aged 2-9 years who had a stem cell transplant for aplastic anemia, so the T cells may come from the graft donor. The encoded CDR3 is CASSGGQRGGEKLFF. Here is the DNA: TGCGCCAGCAGCGGGGGACAAAGGGGTGGTGAAAAACTGTTTTTT. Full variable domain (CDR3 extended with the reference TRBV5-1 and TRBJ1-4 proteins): KAGVTQTPRYLIKTRGQQVTLSCSPISGHRSVSWYQQTPGQGLQFLFEYFSETQRNKGNFPGRFSGRQFSNSRSEMNVSTLELGDSALYLCASSGGQRGGEKLFFGSGTQLSVL.